This record covers a single T cell receptor beta chain. Its antigen is not known. The sample comes from a study of blood T cells in healthy people across ages. Study context: About one barcoded beta molecule per two T cells was the capture yield of template switching. Notes on the study in general: Considered underestimates were the diversity estimates obtained from one million T cells.

Together with a sample-barcoded 5' primer, a J-beta primer mix was included in a second PCR lasting about 6 to 11 cycles. One entry per CDR3 protein results from TCRdb running MiXCR on the 5' RACE reads. The data hold about 830,000 distinct CDR3 sequences, with roughly 60% observed a single time. The clonotype comes from a man younger than 45 in good health. The source material was blood.

The DNA of the CDR3 is TGTGCCAGCTCATTACAGGGGCCAGTCAACGAGCAGTACTTC. Its translation is CASSLQGPVNEQYF. This chain links TRBV18 with TRBJ2-4; TRBD1 matches 7 bases. The J call is in doubt because the DNA end fits TRBJ2-7 better. The CDR3 runs 14 residues. Germline V gene sequence: CDR1 KGHSH, CDR2 LQKENI.